Each of the 8 T cell receptor beta chains below was sequenced from the same sample in a study of persistence of HIV-infected CD4 T cells. Lysates of CMV-infected fibroblasts at around 9.1 ug/mL stimulated these cells. Memory cells lacking CD40L and CD69 with high CD45RO were sorted. The libraries were made with immunoSEQ version 4 in survey mode. Data came from immunoSEQ multiplex PCR; TCRdb stores just in-frame clones and leaves some out. This sample has tens of thousands of clones; roughly 80% occur once, and the top ten carry 1.6%. Antigen specificity for these receptors is unknown. Material: CD4+ T cells sorted from PBMCs after roughly 19-hour stimulation, obtained from a patient who received antiretroviral therapy. These receptors were collected from an adult man with HIV who was CMV-seropositive.

V and J are TRBV2 and TRBJ1-2, with unresolved D. The ends were cut back, 2 bases at V and 4 bases at J, with 14 bases in the middle. The CDR3 covers 15 residues. The germline V gene has CDR1 SNHLY and CDR2 FYNNEI. CDR3 nucleotide sequence: TGTGCCAGCAGTGAAAGGCCAACCAAGATCTATGGCTACACCTTC. Its protein is CASSERPTKIYGYTF.

This chain's CDR3 is CASSYAGGETQYF. CDR3 nucleotide sequence: TGTGCCAGCAGTTACGCAGGGGGTGAGACCCAGTACTTC. The rearrangement links TRBV6-6 to TRBJ2-5; 7 nucleotides match TRBD1. CDR3 size: 13 residues. Per germline, CDR1 MNHNY and CDR2 SVGAGI (reference sequence). Germline trimming cut 2 bases from V and 5 bases from J; bases unmatched to any gene: 2.

The J gene is TRBJ1-1, the V gene TRBV18, with D possibly matching TRBD1 (5 bases). Germline assignment: CDR1 KGHSH and CDR2 LQKENI. V was cut by 6 bases and J by 4 bases, with 12 bases left in between. This CDR3 has 13 residues. The DNA of the CDR3 is TGTGCCAGCTCCGGTGATGGGGGCACTGAAGCTTTCTTT. Amino acid sequence: CASSGDGGTEAFF. Supplemented by reference TRBV18 and TRBJ1-1, the full variable domain reads NAGVMQNPRHLVRRRGQEARLRCSPMKGHSHVYWYRQLPEEGLKFMVYLQKENIIDESGMPKERFSAEFPKEGPSILRIQQVVRGDSAAYFCASSGDGGTEAFFGQGTRLTVV.

The chain couples TRBV4-1 to TRBJ2-7; TRBD2 is a possible D gene (7 bases). Trimming took 1 base from V and 0 from J, leaving 13 bases between them. This CDR3 is 16 amino acids long. CDR1 is MGHRA and CDR2 is YSYEKL in the germline V gene. This chain's CDR3 is CASSQARGGPSYEQYF. In nucleotides, the CDR3 is TGCGCCAGCAGCCAAGCGAGGGGGGGGCCCTCCTACGAGCAGTACTTC.

This clone occurred once. The chain is built from TRBV14 and TRBJ2-7, with D hard to call. The germline gives CDR1 SGHDN, CDR2 FVKESK. This CDR3 has 12 amino acids. Trimming took 0 bases from V and 4 from J, leaving 4 bases between them. The CDR3 DNA reads TGTGCCAGCAGCCAAGAAGGGTACGAGCAGTACTTC. It yields the protein CASSQEGYEQYF. The full variable domain, with the rest looked up from reference TRBV14 and TRBJ2-7, is EAGVTQFPSHSVIEKGQTVTLRCDPISGHDNLYWYRRVMGKEIKFLLHFVKESKQDESGMPNNRFLAERTGGTYSTLKVQPAELEDSGVYFCASSQEGYEQYFGPGTRLTVT.

This chain uses TRBV7-3 with TRBJ1-1; 8 bases agree with TRBD1. There are 13 residues in the CDR3. V lost 4 bases to trimming and J lost 7 bases; unmatched junction nucleotides: 5. Germline CDR1 and CDR2: SGHTA and FQGTGA. For the CDR3, the DNA is TGTGCCAGCAGCTCCCGACAGGGGAATGAAGCTTTCTTT. Its translation is CASSSRQGNEAFF.

This rearrangement joins TRBV28 to TRBJ2-7; 8 bases agree with TRBD1. CDR1 is MDHEN and CDR2 is SYDVKM in the germline V gene. CDR3 length: 15 residues. V trimming: 3 bases; J trimming: 5 bases; junction bases outside the gene matches: 9. This CDR3 is CASSFGLNRGNEQYF. CDR3 nucleotides: TGTGCCAGCAGTTTTGGGTTAAACAGGGGGAACGAGCAGTACTTC.

The rearrangement uses TRBV3-1 (or the pseudogene TRBV3-2) and TRBJ2-2; D remains ambiguous. This CDR3 is built from 14 residues. V was pared by 2 bases and J by 2 bases, with 6 bases between. CDR1 LGHDT and CDR2 YNNKEL come from the germline V gene (reference sequence). Here the CDR3 reads CASSQFENTGELFF. The CDR3 region has the DNA TGTGCCAGCAGCCAATTTGAAAACACCGGGGAGCTGTTTTTT.